This section outlines one TCR beta chain sequence together with its context. The data originate from a study of cytomegalovirus exposure and HLA in healthy donors. The study ran its PCR with 60 Vbeta and 13 Jbeta primers. Here immunoSEQ multiplex PCR was the method, and the copy in TCRdb shows in-frame clones only, minus some. The data hold approximately 120,000 clones, with over 70% observed a single time. The sequenced sample consisted of PBMCs. The receptor was isolated from a female donor in good health and CMV-seronegative.

The CDR3 spells CASSLYGGRASGELFF. CDR3 bases: TGTGCCAGCAGTTTATATGGCGGGAGGGCCTCCGGGGAGCTGTTTTTT. The chain links TRBV28 to TRBJ2-2; TRBD2 agrees at 9 bases. The CDR3 is 16 amino acids. Unmatched junction bases numbered 6, after V lost 1 base and J lost 6 bases. Germline V CDR1 and CDR2: MDHEN, SYDVKM.